A single sample gave rise to the 25 T cell receptor beta chains below, sequenced in a study of blood T cell repertoires in COVID-19 (dated by TCRdb to 2018 to 2020). Libraries were made using the immunoSEQ multiplex PCR assay. This is the immuneACCESS table as TCRdb keeps it, with only in-frame sequences that have V and J called. A part of the clones is gone; compared with another copy, unresolved V genes explain less than half, and the rest is unexplained. The sample has fewer than 350,000 clones on record, 75% to 90% of them singletons. The ten largest clones take up around 13% of the sample. Sequenced: peripheral blood. These receptors were collected from a woman in her 70s with COVID-19, enrolled during active disease.

The sample holds one count of this clone. The rearrangement uses TRBV6-5 and TRBJ1-1; weak D call: TRBD1 (5 bases). CDR1 and CDR2 (germline): MNHEY, SVGAGI. The V and J ends lost 8 bases and 0 bases respectively, with 16 bases between them. This CDR3 spans 15 amino acids. For the CDR3, the DNA is TGTGCCAGCCAGCGCTCGGGGGTCTTGAACACTGAAGCTTTCTTT. Protein product: CASQRSGVLNTEAFF.

The chain carries TRBV5-4 and TRBJ1-2; D is possibly TRBD1 (5 bases). Per germline, CDR1 SGHNT and CDR2 YYREEE (reference sequence). Trimming stripped 2 bases from V and 0 bases from J, with 11 bases between. This CDR3 is built from 15 residues. The CDR3 DNA reads as TGTGCCAGCAGCTTTGGGGCACAGCCTAACTATGGCTACACCTTC. Its translation: CASSFGAQPNYGYTF.

This clone was detected many times. The rearrangement uses TRBV7-9 and TRBJ1-6; no definite D call. The germline V gene encodes CDR1 SEHNR and CDR2 FQNEAQ (reference sequence). The CDR3 contains 14 residues. The V end was cut by 8 bases, the J end by 10 bases, with 18 bases between. The CDR3 nucleotides are TGTGCCAGCCCCGGGAGGGAGAAGGGCTCACCCCTCCACTTT. Amino acids: CASPGREKGSPLHF. Together with reference TRBV7-9 and TRBJ1-6, the CDR3 gives the full variable domain: DTGVSQNPRHKITKRGQNVTFRCDPISEHNRLYWYRQTLGQGPEFLTYFQNEAQLEKSRLLSDRFSAERPKGSFSTLEIQRTEQGDSAMYLCASPGREKGSPLHFGNGTRLTVT.

The chain couples TRBV5-8 to TRBJ2-3, with D perhaps matching TRBD1 (6 bases). The V end was cut by 4 bases, the J end by 5 bases, with 14 bases between. Looked up from germline, CDR1 is SGHTS and CDR2 is YDEGEE. The length of the CDR3 is 14 residues. The CDR3 here is CASSPGQTQDTQYF. The CDR3 DNA follows: TGTGCCAGCAGCCCAGGACAGACGCAAGATACGCAGTATTTT.

V usage is TRBV6-5 and J usage is TRBJ1-4; 8 nucleotides agree with TRBD1. From germline, CDR1 is MNHEY and CDR2 SVGAGI. The CDR3 is 14 residues long. V lost 4 bases, J lost 4 bases, and 2 bases stayed unmatched. CDR3 loop: CASSSGQVNEKLFF. The CDR3 DNA follows: TGTGCCAGCAGTTCGGGACAGGTTAATGAAAAACTGTTTTTT.

Regarding this clone: One end of the junction does not line up with germline, which may come from a read error. J is TRBJ1-2 and V is TRBV30; D is undetermined. In germline, CDR1 is GTSNPN, CDR2 SVGIG (reference sequence). The CDR3 totals 13 residues. The CDR3 region has the DNA TGTGCCTGGGACGATGGTCCTAACTATAGCTACACCTTC. This gives the protein CAWDDGPNYSYTF.

The DNA for the CDR3 is TGTGCCAGCAGCCAGGCAGGGTACAATGAGCAGTTCTTC. This gives the protein CASSQAGYNEQFF. This chain connects TRBV11-2 to TRBJ2-1, with D tentatively TRBD1 (5 bases). The CDR3 spans 13 residues. Germline V gene sequence: CDR1 SGHAT, CDR2 FQNNGV. Trimming cost V 5 bases and J 4 bases, with 9 bases left between them.

The chain uses TRBV24-1 and TRBJ2-2; 7 nucleotides line up with TRBD1. The junction had 4 bases not matched to a gene; V was cut back by 6 bases and J by 4 bases. Germline-derived CDR1 and CDR2 are KGHDR and SFDVKD. The CDR3 is 14 residues long. CDR3 nucleotides: TGTGCCACCAGTACCACAGGGGTCACCGGGGAGCTGTTTTTT. Its translation is CATSTTGVTGELFF.

This clone was seen only once. The sample has other DNA sequences that encode this CDR3 too. Here the CDR3 reads CASSLRGNTEAFF. The DNA for the CDR3 is TGTGCCAGCAGCTTAAGGGGGAACACTGAAGCTTTCTTT. V usage is TRBV7-9 and J usage is TRBJ1-1, with D possibly TRBD1 on 5 matching bases. Trimming took 2 bases from V and 1 from J, leaving 5 bases between them. Germline CDR1 and CDR2: SEHNR and FQNEAQ (reference sequence). The CDR3 consists of 13 residues.

The rearrangement joins TRBV27 to TRBJ1-2, with D perhaps matching TRBD1 (5 bases). Germline CDR1 and CDR2: MNHEY and SMNVEV (reference sequence). The CDR3 is 15 amino acids. Trimming took 6 bases from V and 0 from J, leaving 14 bases between them. The CDR3 DNA follows: TGTGCCAGCAGGATCACGACAGCCACTAACTATGGCTACACCTTC. It translates to CASRITTATNYGYTF.

CDR3 protein: CASTPPGLAVLSTDTQYF. CDR3 nucleotides: TGTGCCAGCACCCCCCCCGGACTAGCGGTATTGAGCACAGATACGCAGTATTTT. The rearrangement links TRBV7-2 to TRBJ2-3; 10 bases map to TRBD2. Germline trimming cut 7 bases from V and 0 bases from J; bases unmatched to any gene: 13. This CDR3 is 18 amino acids long. Looked up from germline, CDR1 is SGHTA and CDR2 is FQGNSA.

This sequence joins TRBV9 and TRBJ2-1, with D possibly matching TRBD2 (6 bases). Germline CDR1 SGDLS, CDR2 YYNGEE. CDR3 length: 14 residues. V was pared by 4 bases and J by 9 bases, with 17 bases between. The CDR3 sequence: CASSLYGTPSEQFF. DNA of the CDR3: TGTGCCAGCAGCTTATACGGGACTCCCTCTGAGCAGTTCTTC.

V is TRBV5-1 and J is TRBJ2-2; 10 bases are a match to TRBD2. Germline CDR1 reads SGHRS; CDR2 reads YFSETQ. The CDR3 consists of 17 residues. V lost 0 bases to trimming and J lost 7 bases; unmatched junction nucleotides: 9. CDR3 sequence reads: CASSLALAGEQGGELFF. The DNA of the CDR3 is TGCGCCAGCAGCTTGGCCCTAGCGGGGGAGCAGGGCGGGGAGCTGTTTTTT.

The chain is built from TRBV12-5 and TRBJ1-5; D might be TRBD1 (6 bases). V lost 5 bases, J lost 7 bases, and 12 bases lay in between. This CDR3 has 13 residues. Per germline, CDR1 LGHNT and CDR2 FRNRAP. The CDR3 sequence: CASGLTGLQPQHF. The CDR3 bases are TGTGCTAGTGGTCTAACAGGGCTCCAGCCCCAGCATTTT.

The gene calls are TRBV30 and TRBJ1-6, with TRBD1 as a possible D gene (6 bases). The germline gives CDR1 GTSNPN, CDR2 SVGIG (reference sequence). V lost 3 bases and J lost 0, with 12 bases in between. This CDR3 has 16 residues. CDR3 nucleotides: TGTGCCTGGAGGGGGACACTGAGCTCCTATAATTCACCCCTCCACTTT. Translated, it gives CAWRGTLSSYNSPLHF.

The chain is built from TRBV24-1 and TRBJ2-3; D may be TRBD2 (6 bases). Germline V gene data show CDR1 as KGHDR and CDR2 as SFDVKD. V lost 3 bases and J 5 bases, leaving 14 bases between the germline ends. The CDR3 has 15 residues. The CDR3 spells CATSDRRGLGDTQYF. In DNA form, the CDR3 reads TGTGCCACCAGTGATAGACGGGGACTCGGAGATACGCAGTATTTT.

J is TRBJ2-5 and V is TRBV5-1; a possible D gene is TRBD1 (6 bases). CDR3 size: 16 residues. Trimming pared 0 bases from V and 7 bases from J, leaving 19 bases between. Germline V gene data show CDR1 as SGHRS and CDR2 as YFSETQ. CDR3 loop: CASSLEAGVSQVTQYF. CDR3 DNA: TGCGCCAGCAGCTTGGAGGCAGGGGTGAGCCAGGTGACCCAGTACTTC. The complete variable domain, with remaining parts taken from reference TRBV5-1 and TRBJ2-5, reads KAGVTQTPRYLIKTRGQQVTLSCSPISGHRSVSWYQQTPGQGLQFLFEYFSETQRNKGNFPGRFSGRQFSNSRSEMNVSTLELGDSALYLCASSLEAGVSQVTQYFGPGTRLLVL.

The V and J genes are TRBV10-2 and TRBJ1-1, with a possible D match to TRBD1 (5 bases). From germline, CDR1 is WSHSY and CDR2 SAAADI. The CDR3 runs 12 residues. Trimming removed 7 bases from V and 11 bases from J, with 17 bases in between. CDR3 loop: CASTSTISGAFF. The CDR3 nucleotides read TGCGCCAGCACTTCGACAATCTCAGGGGCTTTCTTT.

The chain joins TRBV18 to TRBJ1-1, with no clear D. V lost 2 bases to trimming and J lost 7 bases, with 8 bases between them. CDR3 length: 12 amino acids. Germline V gene lookup returns CDR1 KGHSH and CDR2 LQKENI. The CDR3 region is CASSPGLDEAFF. The CDR3 coding sequence is TGTGCCAGCTCACCAGGCCTTGATGAAGCTTTCTTT.

This clone appeared a single time. The gene calls are TRBV24-1 and TRBJ2-1, with D uncertain. V was pared by 9 bases and J by 0 bases, with 11 bases between. The CDR3 extends over 14 amino acids. Per germline, CDR1 KGHDR and CDR2 SFDVKD. The CDR3 DNA is TGTGCCACCGCACTGAGTAGCTCCTACAATGAGCAGTTCTTC. Its translation: CATALSSSYNEQFF.

The rearrangement joins TRBV19 to TRBJ1-5, with 7 bases that match TRBD1. This CDR3 is built from 13 residues. The ends lost 5 bases at V and 7 bases at J; junction bases unmatched: 5. CDR1 LNHDA and CDR2 SQIVND come from the germline V gene (reference sequence). The CDR3 reads CASSGRDSQPQHF. As DNA, the CDR3 is TGTGCCAGTAGTGGCCGGGACAGCCAGCCCCAGCATTTT.

The chain carries TRBV5-8 and TRBJ1-1, with D unresolved. Per the germline V gene, CDR1 is SGHTS and CDR2 is YDEGEE. With 2 bases removed from V and 0 bases from J, the gap between germline ends came to 11 bases. The CDR3 spans 15 residues. This chain's CDR3 is CASSFGTALNTEAFF. Here the CDR3 DNA reads TGTGCCAGCAGCTTCGGAACAGCCTTGAACACTGAAGCTTTCTTT.

The genes are TRBV29-1 and TRBJ2-7; D perhaps matches TRBD2 (6 bases). Looked up from germline, CDR1 is SQVTM and CDR2 is ANQGSEA. V lost 6 bases and J lost 2, with 11 bases in between. The length of the CDR3 is 12 residues. CDR3 sequence: CSVGGATYEQYF. In DNA, the CDR3 is TGCAGCGTGGGCGGGGCAACCTACGAGCAGTACTTC.

The rearrangement joins TRBV12-3 or TRBV12-4 to TRBJ1-6; D uncertain. This CDR3 has 12 amino acids. Trimming left V 4 bases short and J 9 bases short, with 7 bases between. The CDR3 region has the DNA TGTGCCAGCAGTTGGCGGGTTTCACCCCTCCACTTT. Protein product: CASSWRVSPLHF.

The count of this clone is one. The chain links TRBV7-2 to TRBJ1-2; unclear D gene. V was clipped by 5 bases and J by 5 bases, with 15 bases between them. Germline CDR1 reads SGHTA; CDR2 reads FQGNSA. The CDR3 extends over 14 amino acids. The CDR3 region is CASSRQAGEYGYTF. The CDR3 DNA reads as TGTGCCAGCAGCCGTCAGGCGGGAGAATATGGCTACACCTTC.